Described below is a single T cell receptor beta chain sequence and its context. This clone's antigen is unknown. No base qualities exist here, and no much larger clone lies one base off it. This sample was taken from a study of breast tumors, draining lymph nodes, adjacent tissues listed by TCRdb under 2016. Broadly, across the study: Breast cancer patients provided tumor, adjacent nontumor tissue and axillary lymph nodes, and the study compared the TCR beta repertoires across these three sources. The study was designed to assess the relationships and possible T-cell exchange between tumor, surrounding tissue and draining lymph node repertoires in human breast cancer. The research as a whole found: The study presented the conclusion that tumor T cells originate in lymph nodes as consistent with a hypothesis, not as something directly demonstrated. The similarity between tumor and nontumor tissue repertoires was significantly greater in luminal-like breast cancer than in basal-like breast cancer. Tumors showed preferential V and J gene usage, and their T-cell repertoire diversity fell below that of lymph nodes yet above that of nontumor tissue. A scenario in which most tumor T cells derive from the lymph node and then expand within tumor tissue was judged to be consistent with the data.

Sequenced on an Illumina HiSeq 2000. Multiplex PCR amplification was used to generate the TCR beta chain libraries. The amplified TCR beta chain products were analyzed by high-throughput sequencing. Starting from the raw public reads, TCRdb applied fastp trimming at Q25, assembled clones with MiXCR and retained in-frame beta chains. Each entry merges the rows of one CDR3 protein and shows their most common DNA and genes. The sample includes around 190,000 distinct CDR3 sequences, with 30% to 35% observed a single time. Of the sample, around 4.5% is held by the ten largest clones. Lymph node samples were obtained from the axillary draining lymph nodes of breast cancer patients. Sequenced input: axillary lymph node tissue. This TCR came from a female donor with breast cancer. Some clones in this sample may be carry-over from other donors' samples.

The nucleotide sequence reads as follows: TGCAGCGTTGAAATTGCAGGGGAGCAGTTCTTC. It encodes CSVEIAGEQFF. Here the chain combines TRBV29-1 and TRBJ2-1, with TRBD1 tentatively as D gene (5 bases match). V and J lose 2 bases and 10 bases, and a span of 9 bases separates them. CDR1 SQVTM and CDR2 ANQGSEA were looked up in the germline V gene. The CDR3 has 11 amino acids, counting the end cysteine and phenylalanine. Kept here is only the CDR3 DNA, which spans 33 bases and is read in frame from base 1.